The present TCR beta chain was sequenced within a study of cytomegalovirus exposure and HLA in healthy donors. Study findings and constraints: Clusters of TCRs from the first cohort tended to co-occur in the 120 or so validation repertoires (as a later analysis found). Among TCR sequences, most were rare, though some public TCRs appeared in many donors. Both high specificity and high sensitivity reportedly marked the classifier's diagnosis of cytomegalovirus status.

Looked up from germline, CDR1 is SGHTS and CDR2 is YDEGEE. This CDR3 region has 13 residues. V shed 5 bases and J shed 5 bases, with 13 bases lying between them. Details on this clone: The antigen is not known.

Generated by immunoSEQ multiplex PCR, the TCRdb table keeps only in-frame clones and is missing some. Seen here are approximately 110,000 clones, just under 95% observed once, and the top ten hold 1% to 1.5%. While the first cohort had hundreds of subjects, the donors belonged to the separate validation cohort of 100 to 150 subjects. Input material: PBMCs. The TCR originated in a woman under 30 in good health and CMV-seronegative. The rearrangement uses TRBV5-8 and TRBJ1-1; D gene ambiguous. CDR3 nucleotides: TGTGCCAGCAGGGGTGGAGGCGGAACTGAAGCTTTCTTT. Translating it yields CASRGGGGTEAFF.